This paragraph reports one T cell receptor (beta chain). Its antigen is unknown. This sample was included in a study of radiotherapy plus CTLA-4 blockade in lung cancer. The wider study: An objective response was seen in around 17% of patients, and disease control in about 30%. Findings and caveats of the study: After treatment with radiotherapy plus ipilimumab, TCR clones that came from the tumor expanded in blood. With interferon-beta, early dynamics of blood T cell clones were reported to best predict response.

Chemo-refractory metastatic non-small-cell lung cancer patients received focal radiation with ipilimumab CTLA-4 blockade. The CDR3 totals 15 residues. V was pared by 0 bases and J by 6 bases, with 8 bases of the junction left unmatched. Germline-derived CDR1 and CDR2 are SGDLS and YYNGEE. TCRdb's copy holds only in-frame clones and misses some; the assay was immunoSEQ multiplex PCR. The sample records about 16,000 clones, around 70% being singletons. The chain uses TRBV9 and TRBJ1-2, with 7 bases that match TRBD1. Here the sequenced sample was peripheral blood, taken from a patient treated with radiotherapy plus ipilimumab. The TCR sequence derives from a human donor with non-small cell lung cancer whose response to radiotherapy plus ipilimumab could not be evaluated. This CDR3 reads CASSVAGAGGHGYTF. The DNA of the CDR3 is TGTGCCAGCAGCGTAGCGGGGGCAGGGGGACATGGCTACACCTTC.